This T cell receptor (beta chain) was identified in a study of control samples from healthy donors and cancer patients (dated by TCRdb to the early 2020s). As concerns this clone: No cognate antigen has been identified for it. There are no base qualities to consult, and no much larger clone falls within one base.

The library was prepared using the immunoSEQ multiplex PCR assay. TCRdb provides this immuneACCESS table in a form limited to in-frame rearrangements. Some clones are lacking; in checked studies, under half of them reflect an unresolved V gene, and why the rest are absent is not known. This sample is represented by 260,000 or so clones; roughly 82% of them were singletons. The top ten hold less than 15% of the sample. This sequence originates from a woman aged 60-75 years with lung cancer. Sequencing was done on a sample of PBMCs.

The CDR3 in this case is CASRGQAHNEQFF. The nucleotides read TGTGCCAGCAGGGGACAGGCCCACAATGAGCAGTTCTTC. The V and J segments used are TRBV12-3 or TRBV12-4 and TRBJ2-1; 8 bases in the middle match TRBD1. The CDR3 numbers 13 residues from cysteine through phenylalanine. Only the CDR3 DNA is retained, 39 bases long and in frame from the first base. V ends up 6 bases short and J 5 bases short, with an unmatched junction base count of 3.